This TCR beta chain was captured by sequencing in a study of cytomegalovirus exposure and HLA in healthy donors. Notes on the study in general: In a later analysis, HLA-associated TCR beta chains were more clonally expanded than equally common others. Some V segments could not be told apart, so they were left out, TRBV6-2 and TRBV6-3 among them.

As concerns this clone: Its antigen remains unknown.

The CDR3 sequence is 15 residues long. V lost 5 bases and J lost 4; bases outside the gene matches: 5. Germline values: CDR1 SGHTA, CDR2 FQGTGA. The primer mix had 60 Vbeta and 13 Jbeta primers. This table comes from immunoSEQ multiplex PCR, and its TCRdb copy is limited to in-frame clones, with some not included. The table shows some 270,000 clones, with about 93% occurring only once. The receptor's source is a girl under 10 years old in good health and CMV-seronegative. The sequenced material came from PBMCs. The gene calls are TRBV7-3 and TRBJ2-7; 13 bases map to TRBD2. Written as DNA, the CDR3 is TGTGCCAGCAGCCTGACTAGCGGGGGGCTTTACGAGCAGTACTTC. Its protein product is CASSLTSGGLYEQYF.